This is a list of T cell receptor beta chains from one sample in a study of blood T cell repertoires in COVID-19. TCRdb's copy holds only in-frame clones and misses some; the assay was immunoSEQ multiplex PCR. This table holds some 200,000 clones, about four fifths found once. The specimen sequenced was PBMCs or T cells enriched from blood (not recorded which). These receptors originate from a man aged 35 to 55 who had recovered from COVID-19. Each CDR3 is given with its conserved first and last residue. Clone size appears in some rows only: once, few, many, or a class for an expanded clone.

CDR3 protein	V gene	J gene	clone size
CASTQRRDTEAFF	TRBV12-3/TRBV12-4	TRBJ1-1	once
CASSLGQGRDTQYF	TRBV5-1	TRBJ2-3	.
CASSKRGGPTDTQYF	TRBV7-9	TRBJ2-3	.
CASRGDRGSDTQYF	TRBV2	TRBJ2-3	.
CAISTAAGGDTQYF	TRBV10-3	TRBJ2-3	.
CASSQGRGRDTGELFF	TRBV4-1	TRBJ2-2	once
CAISDAGTGYTF	TRBV10-3	TRBJ1-2	.
CASSHTGGTGYTF	TRBV9	TRBJ1-2	.
CATIRDRGNEKLFF	TRBV15	TRBJ1-4	.
CASGHQGAVNSPLHF	TRBV23-1	TRBJ1-6	few
CASSIEAREYGYTF	TRBV19	TRBJ1-2	.
CASSVVRGEAFF	TRBV9	TRBJ1-1	.
CASSQDRHNEQFF	TRBV3-1/TRBV3-2	TRBJ2-1	few
CASSQSGTGKGIQYF	TRBV23-1	TRBJ2-4	.
CASSQRQAGADTQYF	TRBV4-1	TRBJ2-3	once
CASSLGAGVNYGYTF	TRBV7-6	TRBJ1-2	few
CATSRVVTSSYTF	TRBV15	TRBJ1-2	.
CASSLGATNEKLFF	TRBV5-1	TRBJ1-4	.
CASSVDRGRNEQFF	TRBV19	TRBJ2-1	.
CASTGQGPYEQYF	TRBV6-5	TRBJ2-7	.
CSVVSGDSNQPQHF	TRBV29-1	TRBJ1-5	few
CASNRGEAGELFF	TRBV6-5	TRBJ2-2	.
CASSWGQMGQPQHF	TRBV5-5	TRBJ1-5	.
CASSPLSNTEAFF	TRBV2	TRBJ1-1	.
CASSIDLQGLYSEAFF	TRBV19	TRBJ1-1	.
CASREPGYTF	TRBV2	TRBJ1-2	once
CASSLGLAGLDEQFF	TRBV6-5	TRBJ2-1	.
CASSVGAYYGYTF	TRBV11-2	TRBJ1-2	.
CAISPTGYDGYTF	TRBV10-3	TRBJ1-2	.
CASSRGQGARNTEAFF	TRBV10-2	TRBJ1-1	.
CASSSQKTRGRSSEQFF	TRBV7-2	TRBJ2-1	once
CASSLYRGEKLFF	TRBV27	TRBJ1-4	.
CATSDRTGTDIYEQYF	TRBV24-1	TRBJ2-7	.
CASSRNRDSYNEQFF	TRBV14	TRBJ2-1	.
CSVIPGTGPNTEAFF	TRBV29-1	TRBJ1-1	.
CASSPPGGNYNEQFF	TRBV7-9	TRBJ2-1	.
CASGRQENTEAFF	TRBV6-6	TRBJ1-1	.
CASSLALTQGAFEKLFF	TRBV5-5	TRBJ1-4	.
CASSFREGGQETQYF	TRBV28	TRBJ2-5	.
CASRQDLNYGYTF	TRBV6-5	TRBJ1-2	.
CASSESGGGVANSPLHF	TRBV6-1	TRBJ1-6	.
CASTIGGTGAVGELFF	TRBV9	TRBJ2-2	.